This passage covers 26 T cell receptor beta chains from one sample sequenced in a study of radiotherapy plus CTLA-4 blockade in lung cancer. TCRdb's copy holds only in-frame clones and misses some; the assay was immunoSEQ multiplex PCR. The sample consists of 25,000 to 40,000 clones, 60% to 75% of them appearing once. The source material was peripheral blood, sampled from a patient treated with radiotherapy plus ipilimumab. These receptors all stem from a human donor with non-small cell lung cancer whose response to radiotherapy plus ipilimumab could not be evaluated.

This sequence joins TRBV6-6 and TRBJ2-5; 9 bases line up with TRBD1. The CDR3 spans 15 residues. Germline values: CDR1 MNHNY, CDR2 SVGAGI (reference sequence). V shed 2 bases, J shed 4 bases, and the junction held 5 bases outside the gene matches. The CDR3 loop reads CASSYRDRVGETQYF. DNA of the CDR3: TGTGCCAGCAGTTACCGGGACAGGGTTGGAGAGACCCAGTACTTC.

The rearrangement joins TRBV7-9 to TRBJ2-7, with 7 positions matching TRBD2. The V and J ends lost 4 bases and 6 bases, in that order; junction bases with no gene match: 12. Germline CDR1 reads SEHNR; CDR2 reads FQNEAQ (reference sequence). CDR3 length equals 15 residues. The CDR3 region has the DNA TGTGCCAGCAGCTCGTTAAAGCGGGGCAGGCTCGAGCAGTACTTC. Amino acids: CASSSLKRGRLEQYF.

The CDR3 region is CASSLVSGQETQYF. Here the CDR3 DNA reads TGCGCCAGCAGCTTGGTGTCAGGCCAAGAGACCCAGTACTTC. The rearrangement joins TRBV5-1 to TRBJ2-5; D ambiguous. V was clipped by 0 bases and J by 1 base, with 7 bases between them. This CDR3 is built from 14 residues. Germline V gives CDR1 SGHRS, CDR2 YFSETQ.

The V gene is TRBV25-1, the J gene TRBJ1-6; no reliable D call. The V gene lost 5 bases and the J gene lost 1 base, with 6 bases spanning the gap. CDR3 length: 14 amino acids. Germline loops: CDR1 MGHDK, CDR2 SYGVNS. CDR3 loop: CASSSQSYNSPLHF. DNA of the CDR3: TGTGCCAGCAGTTCACAATCCTATAATTCACCCCTCCACTTT.

This clone has just a few counts. The chain employs TRBV6-1 and TRBJ2-7; 7 bases match TRBD2. The CDR3 totals 15 residues. Germline assignment: CDR1 MNHNS and CDR2 SASEGT. The V and J ends lost 6 bases and 7 bases, in that order; junction bases with no gene match: 15. Here the CDR3 DNA reads TGTGCCAGCAGAAAGAGGGAGGGGACTTACAGGGAGCAGTACTTC. Translated: CASRKREGTYREQYF.

This clone was seen more than once but under ten times. This chain connects TRBV5-1 to TRBJ1-5; D may be TRBD1 (5 bases). CDR1 is SGHRS and CDR2 is YFSETQ in the germline V gene. Trimming left V 0 bases short and J 4 bases short, with 11 bases between. CDR3 length: 15 residues. The CDR3: CASSLGAGQNQPQHF. CDR3 DNA sequence: TGCGCCAGCAGCTTGGGGGCTGGACAAAATCAGCCCCAGCATTTT. The variable domain in full, with the rest retrieved from reference TRBV5-1 and TRBJ1-5, is KAGVTQTPRYLIKTRGQQVTLSCSPISGHRSVSWYQQTPGQGLQFLFEYFSETQRNKGNFPGRFSGRQFSNSRSEMNVSTLELGDSALYLCASSLGAGQNQPQHFGDGTRLSIL.

The chain employs TRBV6-4 and TRBJ2-7; the match to TRBD2 covers 9 bases. After removal of 1 base from V and 3 bases from J, the junction contained 10 bases not matched to a gene. The CDR3 length is 17 residues. Germline V gene sequence: CDR1 MRHNA, CDR2 SNTAGT. The CDR3 nucleotides are TGTGCCAGCAGTGACTGGGTAGCGGGAGTGTTAAGCTACGAGCAGTACTTC. Residues: CASSDWVAGVLSYEQYF.

The rearrangement joins TRBV9 to TRBJ2-3; TRBD1 matches 7 bases. This CDR3 has 14 amino acids. CDR1 is SGDLS, CDR2 YYNGEE, per germline. J lost 4 bases, V lost 0 bases, and 2 bases had no gene match. CDR3 loop: CASSVGQGPDTQYF. Written as DNA, the CDR3 is TGTGCCAGCAGCGTAGGACAGGGCCCAGATACGCAGTATTTT.

The chain combines TRBV6-5 with TRBJ1-1, with TRBD1 identical over 9 bases. Germline V gene lookup returns CDR1 MNHEY and CDR2 SVGAGI. The CDR3 length is 13 residues. Trimming took 10 bases from V and 3 from J; bases not matched to a gene: 6. The CDR3 reads CATTTGGDTEAFF. For the CDR3, the DNA is TGTGCCACCACGACAGGGGGGGACACTGAAGCTTTCTTT.

The rearrangement joins TRBV7-2 to TRBJ2-2; 7 bases map to TRBD2. The CDR3 extends over 16 amino acids. Germline V lookup: CDR1 SGHTA, CDR2 FQGNSA. Losses at the gene ends were 5 bases for V and 6 bases for J; bases not matched to a gene: 12. The CDR3 reads CASSPSSGGSAGELFF. The CDR3 DNA is TGTGCCAGCAGCCCATCGTCTGGCGGGAGCGCCGGGGAGCTGTTTTTT.

The chain joins TRBV28 to TRBJ1-2; 10 bases line up with TRBD1. The V gene end was trimmed by 6 bases and the J gene end by 8 bases; junction bases not matched to a gene: 6. The CDR3 runs 13 residues. In germline, CDR1 is MDHEN, CDR2 SYDVKM. CDR3 in DNA: TGTGCCAGCAGAGTGGACAGGGGGAGAGGCTACACCTTC. It is translated as CASRVDRGRGYTF.

V is TRBV29-1 and J is TRBJ2-5; a possible D gene is TRBD1 (5 bases). Gene TRBJ2-7 matches the end of the DNA better, so the J call may be wrong. CDR1 SQVTM and CDR2 ANQGSEA come from the germline V gene. This CDR3 contains 13 residues. CDR3 DNA sequence: TGCAGCGTTTCGACAGACCCCAGAGGCGAGCAGTACTTC. It encodes CSVSTDPRGEQYF.

The chain couples TRBV7-9 to TRBJ2-3, with a weak D call TRBD1 (6 bases). V was trimmed by 6 bases and J by 0 bases, leaving 10 bases between them. The CDR3 runs to 14 residues. Looked up from germline, CDR1 is SEHNR and CDR2 is FQNEAQ (reference sequence). CDR3 protein: CASRRDTSTDTQYF. As DNA, the CDR3 is TGTGCCAGCAGAAGGGACACAAGCACAGATACGCAGTATTTT.

In its sample, this clone was seen a few times. This chain joins TRBV7-9 and TRBJ2-1; 12 bases match TRBD2. The CDR3 covers 16 residues. Unmatched junction bases numbered 12, after V lost 7 bases and J lost 8 bases. Germline CDR1 reads SEHNR; CDR2 reads FQNEAQ (reference sequence). CDR3 amino acids: CASTIGLAGNRDEQFF. The CDR3 nucleotides are TGTGCCAGCACCATCGGACTAGCGGGAAATCGCGATGAGCAGTTCTTC.

This rearrangement joins TRBV6-6 to TRBJ2-1; 7 bases line up with TRBD1. The CDR3 is made up of 15 amino acids. Per germline, CDR1 MNHNY and CDR2 SVGAGI (reference sequence). The V and J ends lost 2 bases and 6 bases, in that order; junction bases with no gene match: 7. The CDR3 DNA is TGTGCCAGCAGTTACCGGTCAGGGGGTAGCAATGAGCAGTTCTTC. Amino acid sequence: CASSYRSGGSNEQFF.

The chain joins TRBV2 to TRBJ1-1; D is undetermined. Germline V gene data show CDR1 as SNHLY and CDR2 as FYNNEI. The CDR3 sequence is 11 residues long. Trimming took off 5 bases at V and 3 bases at J, with 4 bases between the two ends. The CDR3 reads CASSYDTEAFF. The CDR3 DNA follows: TGTGCCAGCAGTTATGACACTGAAGCTTTCTTT.

This clone has more than one count but fewer than ten. This sequence joins TRBV18 and TRBJ2-4, with D hard to call. The germline V gene encodes CDR1 KGHSH and CDR2 LQKENI. V was clipped by 5 bases and J by 5 bases, with 13 bases between them. The CDR3 extends over 14 amino acids. CDR3 residues: CASSKLEAQNIQYF. The CDR3 DNA follows: TGTGCCAGCTCAAAGCTGGAAGCGCAAAACATTCAGTACTTC.

Note on this clone: Other DNA sequences in this sample translate to the same CDR3. The V call is TRBV29-1, the J call TRBJ2-7; 8 positions agree with TRBD2. The junction had 10 bases not matched to a gene; V was cut back by 7 bases and J by 2 bases. Germline V gives CDR1 SQVTM, CDR2 ANQGSEA. This CDR3 comprises 14 residues. The CDR3: CSASGGESTYEQYF. In DNA form, the CDR3 reads TGCAGCGCTTCGGGGGGGGAGTCCACCTACGAGCAGTACTTC.

The chain links TRBV28 to TRBJ2-7; D remains unclear. V was trimmed by 3 bases and J by 2 bases, leaving 5 bases between them. There are 12 residues in the CDR3. CDR1 MDHEN and CDR2 SYDVKM come from the germline V gene. The CDR3, as DNA: TGTGCCAGCAGTTTCCCTCCCTACGAGCAGTACTTC. It is translated as CASSFPPYEQYF.

V usage is TRBV7-9 and J usage is TRBJ2-1; TRBD2 is a possible D gene (6 bases). CDR1 and CDR2 (germline): SEHNR, FQNEAQ (reference sequence). This CDR3 has 15 residues. With 4 bases removed from V and 10 bases from J, the gap between germline ends came to 20 bases. The CDR3 is CASSSLADPPVEQFF. The CDR3 region has the DNA TGTGCCAGCAGCTCCTTAGCGGATCCCCCGGTGGAGCAGTTCTTC.

This clone occurred a few times. The chain combines TRBV6-5 with TRBJ2-5; 9 bases agree with TRBD1. Germline CDR1 MNHEY, CDR2 SVGAGI. The length of the CDR3 is 13 residues. The J segment lost 6 bases and the V segment lost 5 bases, leaving 4 bases of the junction unmatched. The CDR3 protein is CASSGTGIKTQYF. The CDR3 nucleotides are TGTGCCAGCAGTGGGACAGGGATAAAGACCCAGTACTTC.

V usage is TRBV18 and J usage is TRBJ1-2, with TRBD1 as a possible D gene (5 bases). Germline CDR1 and CDR2: KGHSH and LQKENI. V was trimmed by 5 bases and J by 4 bases, leaving 11 bases between them. This CDR3 has 13 amino acids. The CDR3 here is CASSADRSYGYTF. The DNA for the CDR3 is TGTGCCAGCTCAGCCGACAGAAGCTATGGCTACACCTTC.

The chain uses TRBV9 and TRBJ2-5; tentative D call: TRBD1 (5 bases). The germline V gene has CDR1 SGDLS and CDR2 YYNGEE. Trimming stripped 4 bases from V and 5 bases from J, with 12 bases between. This CDR3 comprises 13 residues. CDR3: CASSTPGRETQYF. The CDR3 DNA reads as TGTGCCAGCAGCACCCCAGGGCGCGAGACCCAGTACTTC.

The gene calls are TRBV9 and TRBJ2-7; TRBD1 matches 10 bases. The CDR3 runs 15 residues. Unmatched junction bases numbered 5, after V lost 2 bases and J lost 3 bases. The germline CDR1 and CDR2 sequences are SGDLS and YYNGEE. The CDR3 loop is CASSVGQGEYYEQYF. For the CDR3, the DNA is TGTGCCAGCAGCGTCGGACAGGGGGAATACTACGAGCAGTACTTC.

This clone turned up a few times. The rearrangement joins TRBV28 to TRBJ1-1; weak D call: TRBD1 (5 bases). Trimming stripped 8 bases from V and 2 bases from J, with 15 bases between. The germline V gene has CDR1 MDHEN and CDR2 SYDVKM. The length of the CDR3 is 14 residues. The CDR3 DNA follows: TGTGCCAGCTTTCCCCGACAGTATAACACTGAAGCTTTCTTT. This gives the protein CASFPRQYNTEAFF.

The V gene is TRBV5-1, the J gene TRBJ2-1; no definite D call. From germline, CDR1 is SGHRS and CDR2 YFSETQ. CDR3 size: 13 residues. Trimming took off 5 bases at V and 6 bases at J, with 12 bases between the two ends. In nucleotides, the CDR3 is TGCGCCAGCAGATGGTCAACGGGCAATGAGCAGTTCTTC. Amino acids: CASRWSTGNEQFF.